Following are 20 T cell receptor beta chains from one sample sequenced in a study of blood T cell repertoires in COVID-19. Sequenced by immunoSEQ multiplex PCR; TCRdb stores in-frame clones only, minus some. The sample consists of roughly 380,000 clones, roughly 89% of them appearing once. Material for sequencing was peripheral blood. The receptor set was obtained from a woman aged 60 to 75 with COVID-19, enrolled during active disease.

The chain carries TRBV19 and TRBJ1-2, with D perhaps TRBD1 (6 bases). CDR3 length: 15 amino acids. Germline CDR1 LNHDA, CDR2 SQIVND (reference sequence). V was cut by 3 bases and J by 0 bases, with 11 bases left in between. The CDR3 protein is CASSIAGAANYGYTF. The CDR3 DNA reads TGTGCCAGTAGTATTGCAGGGGCCGCTAACTATGGCTACACCTTC.

J is TRBJ1-5 and V is TRBV19; no firm D call. The CDR3 extends over 15 amino acids. With 6 bases removed from V and 0 bases from J, the gap between germline ends came to 12 bases. In germline, CDR1 is LNHDA, CDR2 SQIVND (reference sequence). The CDR3 bases are TGTGCCAGTAGCACAACCCATTATAGCAATCAGCCCCAGCATTTT. This encodes CASSTTHYSNQPQHF. The whole variable domain, filled in from reference TRBV19 and TRBJ1-5, reads DGGITQSPKYLFRKEGQNVTLSCEQNLNHDAMYWYRQDPGQGLRLIYYSQIVNDFQKGDIAEGYSVSREKKESFPLTVTSAQKNPTAFYLCASSTTHYSNQPQHFGDGTRLSIL.

V gene TRBV28 combines with J gene TRBJ1-2, with D tentatively TRBD1 (5 bases). Germline V gene lookup returns CDR1 MDHEN and CDR2 SYDVKM. The CDR3 length is 15 residues. The V and J ends lost 5 bases and 5 bases respectively, with 18 bases between them. The CDR3 loop reads CASSQPDMGGYGYTF. The CDR3 DNA reads as TGTGCCAGCAGTCAACCCGACATGGGGGGGTATGGCTACACCTTC.

The chain carries TRBV19 and TRBJ1-6; no firm D call. From germline, CDR1 is LNHDA and CDR2 SQIVND (reference sequence). The CDR3 length is 15 residues. V was shortened by 4 bases and J by 7 bases, with 14 bases between the two germline ends. The CDR3, as DNA: TGTGCCAGTAGTAATCAAGGACTGCTCAATTCACCCCTCCACTTT. It yields the protein CASSNQGLLNSPLHF.

The rearrangement links TRBV27 to TRBJ2-3, with 7 bases fitting TRBD2. The V and J ends lost 4 bases and 0 bases, in that order; junction bases with no gene match: 10. Germline assignment: CDR1 MNHEY and CDR2 SMNVEV (reference sequence). The CDR3 totals 17 residues. The CDR3 region is CASSYWRGTFSTDTQYF. Here the CDR3 DNA reads TGTGCCAGCAGTTATTGGCGGGGGACTTTTAGCACAGATACGCAGTATTTT.

V gene TRBV6-1 combines with J gene TRBJ1-5; 7 nucleotides align to TRBD1. Germline values: CDR1 MNHNS, CDR2 SASEGT. The CDR3 consists of 15 residues. The trim removed 3 bases at V and 4 bases at J, leaving 6 bases unmatched. The CDR3 is CASSESGQPNQPQHF. The DNA of the CDR3 is TGTGCCAGCAGTGAGTCGGGACAGCCTAATCAGCCCCAGCATTTT.

The genes are TRBV7-8 and TRBJ1-6, with D uncertain. Per the germline V gene, CDR1 is SGHVS and CDR2 is FQNEAQ. Deletions cut 5 bases from V and 8 bases from J, with 16 bases between. The CDR3 runs to 15 residues. This chain's CDR3 is CASSPTARPDSPLHF. The CDR3 bases are TGTGCCAGCAGCCCAACAGCCAGGCCTGATTCACCCCTCCACTTT.

The chain employs TRBV7-2 and TRBJ1-5; D is perhaps TRBD1 (5 bases). This CDR3 region has 15 residues. Trimming pared 3 bases from V and 7 bases from J, leaving 16 bases between. Germline V lookup: CDR1 SGHTA, CDR2 FQGNSA. The CDR3 is CASSFGGWSGQPQHF. In DNA, the CDR3 is TGTGCCAGCAGCTTCGGGGGGTGGTCGGGACAGCCCCAGCATTTT.

For the CDR3, the DNA is TGTGCCAGCAGCCTACGCGGCGGGGGTGAGACCCAGTACTTC. Translated, it gives CASSLRGGGETQYF. V usage is TRBV5-6 and J usage is TRBJ2-5, with 7 bases matching TRBD2. The V gene end was trimmed by 4 bases and the J gene end by 5 bases; junction bases not matched to a gene: 8. The CDR3 loop spans 14 amino acids. The germline V gene encodes CDR1 SGHDT and CDR2 YYEEEE.

V gene TRBV11-2 combines with J gene TRBJ2-7, with 9 bases aligning to TRBD2. The CDR3 length is 15 residues. The germline V gene has CDR1 SGHAT and CDR2 FQNNGV. V shed 5 bases, J shed 4 bases, and the junction held 9 bases outside the gene matches. CDR3 sequence: CASSASGGGDYEQYF. The CDR3 DNA reads TGTGCCAGCAGCGCATCGGGCGGGGGGGATTACGAGCAGTACTTC.

V and J are TRBV13 and TRBJ1-2, with a tentative D call TRBD1 (5 bases). CDR1 is PRHDT and CDR2 is FYEKMQ in the germline V gene (reference sequence). The V end lost 2 bases, the J end lost 4 bases, and 11 bases lay between the germline ends. The CDR3 has 14 residues. CDR3 in DNA: TGTGCCAGCAGCTTATACAGGAGGGGCTATGGCTACACCTTC. Protein sequence: CASSLYRRGYGYTF.

The chain has TRBV1 and TRBJ1-5; the D call of TRBD1 is as the table states it, not checked on the DNA. TRBV1 is shown as a pseudogene. The CDR3 runs to 13 residues. Here the CDR3 DNA reads TGCACCAGCAGCCAATTGGGCAGGACACCCCAGCATTTT. The encoded protein is CTSSQLGRTPQHF.

This clone was seen a single time. The chain has TRBV10-3 and TRBJ2-7; a weak D match, TRBD1 (6 bases). With 6 bases removed from V and 0 bases from J, the gap between germline ends came to 12 bases. CDR3 size: 14 residues. CDR1 is ENHRY and CDR2 is SYGVKD in the germline V gene. Here the CDR3 reads CAIRMTGASYEQYF. The CDR3 DNA follows: TGTGCCATCAGAATGACAGGAGCCTCCTACGAGCAGTACTTC.

This clone showed up just a few times. The chain employs TRBV9 and TRBJ1-1, with TRBD1 identical over 7 bases. From germline, CDR1 is SGDLS and CDR2 YYNGEE. The CDR3 has 16 residues. V gave up 3 bases and J gave up 1 base; unmatched junction bases: 9. As DNA, the CDR3 is TGTGCCAGCAGCGGCAACAGGGGCAAGTCGAACACTGAAGCTTTCTTT. Protein product: CASSGNRGKSNTEAFF.

The sample holds one count of this clone. V is TRBV10-3 and J is TRBJ2-1; 16 bases align to TRBD2. This CDR3 is built from 17 residues. V was pared by 3 bases and J by 9 bases, with 8 bases of the junction left unmatched. Germline CDR1 reads ENHRY; CDR2 reads SYGVKD. As DNA, the CDR3 is TGTGCCATCAGTGACCAGGGACTAGCGGGGGGGCCCGCTGAGCAGTTCTTC. Protein sequence: CAISDQGLAGGPAEQFF.

V and J are TRBV5-1 and TRBJ1-6; D uncertain. Germline lookup yields CDR1 SGHRS and CDR2 YFSETQ. The CDR3 runs to 16 residues. Trimming cost V 4 bases and J 4 bases, with 15 bases left between them. The CDR3 DNA reads as TGCGCCAGCAGCATGGAGCCGGGAATATATAATTCACCCCTCCACTTT. Translating it yields CASSMEPGIYNSPLHF. The full variable domain, completed using reference TRBV5-1 and TRBJ1-6, is KAGVTQTPRYLIKTRGQQVTLSCSPISGHRSVSWYQQTPGQGLQFLFEYFSETQRNKGNFPGRFSGRQFSNSRSEMNVSTLELGDSALYLCASSMEPGIYNSPLHFGNGTRLTVT.

V and J are TRBV18 and TRBJ1-1, with a possible D match to TRBD1 (6 bases). The CDR3 covers 15 residues. V was shortened by 6 bases and J by 1 base, with 15 bases between the two germline ends. Germline V gene lookup returns CDR1 KGHSH and CDR2 LQKENI. CDR3 amino acids: CASSRGGGGNTEAFF. DNA for the CDR3: TGTGCCAGCTCCCGTGGGGGCGGGGGGAACACTGAAGCTTTCTTT.

The rearrangement joins TRBV28 to TRBJ2-3; 10 bases map to TRBD1. There are 16 residues in the CDR3. V trimming: 10 bases; J trimming: 6 bases; junction bases outside the gene matches: 16. CDR1 MDHEN and CDR2 SYDVKM come from the germline V gene. The CDR3 region is CATALPSGQGLDTQYF. CDR3 coding DNA: TGTGCCACCGCCTTACCCTCGGGACAGGGGTTGGATACGCAGTATTTT.

The chain combines TRBV28 with TRBJ1-1; weak D call: TRBD1 (5 bases). Germline CDR1 MDHEN, CDR2 SYDVKM. V lost 8 bases and J lost 2, with 18 bases in between. CDR3 size: 15 residues. CDR3 sequence: CASPSRQGTNTEAFF. CDR3 sequence (DNA): TGTGCCAGCCCCTCGCGTCAGGGCACCAACACTGAAGCTTTCTTT.

This chain joins TRBV7-8 and TRBJ1-1; 9 bases align to TRBD1. This CDR3 is built from 15 residues. V gave up 4 bases and J gave up 1 base; unmatched junction bases: 4. The germline CDR1 and CDR2 sequences are SGHVS and FQNEAQ. CDR3 protein: CASSSNRGQNTEAFF. CDR3 DNA: TGTGCCAGCAGCTCCAACAGGGGGCAGAACACTGAAGCTTTCTTT.